Listed below are T cell receptor beta chains from one sample, sequenced in a study of cytomegalovirus exposure and HLA in healthy donors. The data were produced by immunoSEQ multiplex PCR, yet TCRdb's version contains in-frame clones alone and is incomplete. The sample's table shows around 55,000 clones. The sequenced material came from PBMCs. These receptors all come from a man aged 50 to 59 in good health and CMV-seropositive. Both conserved end residues are part of each CDR3. Fields, in order: D gene, V gene, J gene, CDR3 protein, CDR3 DNA. A D gene is named only where the DNA matches it firmly.

NA	TRBV6-5	TRBJ1-3	CASSYSSSGVNTIYF	TGTGCCAGCAGTTACTCCTCCTCCGGGGTCAACACCATATATTTT
NA	TRBV14	TRBJ1-2	CASSLATRRANYGYTF	TGTGCCAGCAGCCTAGCCACGAGGCGAGCTAACTATGGCTACACCTTC
TRBD2	TRBV4-1	TRBJ2-5	CASSQEGGRGGHQETQYF	TGCGCCAGCAGCCAAGAAGGTGGGCGGGGGGGCCACCAAGAGACCCAGTACTTC
NA	TRBV5-1	TRBJ1-2	CASSLLGVNYGYTF	TGCGCCAGCAGCTTGCTAGGAGTCAACTATGGCTACACCTTC
TRBD2	TRBV19	TRBJ2-2	CASSIGSGRAGDGELFF	TGTGCCAGTAGTATAGGCAGCGGGAGGGCCGGGGACGGGGAGCTGTTTTTT
TRBD1	TRBV5-1	TRBJ1-1	CASSSGTGRANTEAFF	TGCGCCAGCAGCTCCGGGACAGGGAGGGCGAACACTGAAGCTTTCTTT
TRBD2	TRBV11-3	TRBJ2-3	CASSPWTSGGTPSTDTQYF	TGTGCCAGCAGCCCGTGGACTAGCGGGGGGACTCCTAGCACAGATACGCAGTATTTT
NA	TRBV6-5	TRBJ1-1	CASSYEGRQDKAFF	TGTGCCAGCAGTTACGAGGGCAGGCAGGATAAAGCTTTCTTT
NA	TRBV11-3	TRBJ2-2	CASSRQDTGELFF	TGTGCCAGCAGCCGACAGGACACCGGGGAGCTGTTTTTT
TRBD2	TRBV4-3	TRBJ2-1	CASSQKRESVNEQFF	TGCGCCAGCAGCCAAAAGCGGGAGTCTGTGAATGAGCAGTTCTTC
NA	TRBV6-5	TRBJ1-1	CASSSLGRLNTEAFF	TGTGCCAGCAGTTCCTTGGGGCGGCTTAACACTGAAGCTTTCTTT
TRBD2	TRBV11-3	TRBJ2-1	CASSGRGDNEQFF	TGTGCCAGCAGCGGACGGGGGGACAATGAGCAGTTCTTC
TRBD1	TRBV5-1	TRBJ2-3	CASTLEGGTGSTDTQYF	TGCGCCAGCACCCTGGAGGGAGGGACAGGGAGCACAGATACGCAGTATTTT
NA	TRBV7-3	TRBJ2-3	CASSLNGGLPTDTQYF	TGTGCCAGCAGCTTAAATGGCGGACTCCCCACAGATACGCAGTATTTT
NA	TRBV5-4	TRBJ1-2	CASSLLGGRGGIYGYTF	TGTGCCAGCAGCCTACTCGGGGGGCGAGGGGGAATCTATGGCTACACCTTC
TRBD2	TRBV18	TRBJ2-1	CASSITSGYNEQFF	TGTGCCAGCTCAATTACTAGCGGCTACAATGAGCAGTTCTTC
TRBD1	TRBV4-2	TRBJ2-1	CASSQDRGGTGLNEQFF	TGTGCCAGCAGCCAAGATAGGGGCGGGACAGGGCTGAATGAGCAGTTCTTC
NA	TRBV5-1	TRBJ1-2	CASSLGGDYGYTF	TGCGCCAGCAGCTTGGGGGGAGACTATGGCTACACCTTC
NA	TRBV18	TRBJ1-1	CASSPGAFWAEAFF	TGTGCCAGCTCACCAGGGGCCTTTTGGGCTGAAGCTTTCTTT